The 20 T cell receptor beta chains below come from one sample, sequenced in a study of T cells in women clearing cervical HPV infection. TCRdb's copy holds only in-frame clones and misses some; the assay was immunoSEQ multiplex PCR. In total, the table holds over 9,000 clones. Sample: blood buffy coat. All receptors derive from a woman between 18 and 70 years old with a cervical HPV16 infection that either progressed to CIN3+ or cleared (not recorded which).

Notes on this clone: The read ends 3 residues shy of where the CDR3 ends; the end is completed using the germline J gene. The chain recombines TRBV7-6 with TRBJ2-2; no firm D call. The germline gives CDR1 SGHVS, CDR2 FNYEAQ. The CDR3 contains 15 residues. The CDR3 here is CASSLGAVYNSPLFF. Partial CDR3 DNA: TGTGCCAGCAGCTTAGGGGCAGTCTATAATTCACCG.

Partial CDR3 DNA: TGTGCCAGCAGTGAACTGGCAGGGATGAATAGCAATCAGCCC. It translates to CASSELAGMNSNQP. The CDR3 in its entirety is CASSELAGMNSNQPQHF. This rearrangement joins TRBV2 to TRBJ1-5; a weak D match, TRBD1 (5 bases). The read gets to within 3 residues of the CDR3 end, and the germline J gene fills in the rest. The CDR3 runs 17 residues. CDR1 SNHLY and CDR2 FYNNEI come from the germline V gene. V dropped 2 bases and J dropped 0 bases, with 14 bases sitting between them.

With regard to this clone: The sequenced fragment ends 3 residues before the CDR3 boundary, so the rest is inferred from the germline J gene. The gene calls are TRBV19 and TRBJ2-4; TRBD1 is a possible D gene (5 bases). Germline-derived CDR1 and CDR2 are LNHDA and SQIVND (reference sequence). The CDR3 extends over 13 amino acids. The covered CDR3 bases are TGTGCCAGTAGTATAACGGACATCTATGGT. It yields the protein CASSITDIYG. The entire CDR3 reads CASSITDIYGQYF.

CDR3 DNA (partial): TGCAGTGCGTACAGACTAGCGGGACCG. This sequence encodes CSAYRLAGP. The whole CDR3 region reads CSAYRLAGPQYF. This chain uses TRBV20-1 with TRBJ2-3; 11 bases match TRBD2. The CDR3 extends 3 residues past the end of the read, so its final part is completed from the germline J gene. CDR1 and CDR2 from the germline V gene are DFQATT and SNEGSKA (reference sequence). This CDR3 is 12 amino acids long.

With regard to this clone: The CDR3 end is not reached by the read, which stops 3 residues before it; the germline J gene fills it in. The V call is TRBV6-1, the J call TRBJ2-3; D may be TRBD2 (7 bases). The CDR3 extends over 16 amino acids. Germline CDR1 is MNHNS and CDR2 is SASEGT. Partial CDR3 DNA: TGTGCCAGCAGTGAGGCGGGGGCTTTTTCCGCGGAGACG. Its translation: CASSEAGAFSAET. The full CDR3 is CASSEAGAFSAETQYF.

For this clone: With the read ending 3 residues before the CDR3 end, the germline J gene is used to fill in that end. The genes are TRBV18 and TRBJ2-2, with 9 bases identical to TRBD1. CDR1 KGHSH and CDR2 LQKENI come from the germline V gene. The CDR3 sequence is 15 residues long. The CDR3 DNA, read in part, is TGTGCCAGCTCACCACCGGGACAGGGTATTTCACCG. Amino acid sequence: CASSPPGQGISP. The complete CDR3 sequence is CASSPPGQGISPLFF.

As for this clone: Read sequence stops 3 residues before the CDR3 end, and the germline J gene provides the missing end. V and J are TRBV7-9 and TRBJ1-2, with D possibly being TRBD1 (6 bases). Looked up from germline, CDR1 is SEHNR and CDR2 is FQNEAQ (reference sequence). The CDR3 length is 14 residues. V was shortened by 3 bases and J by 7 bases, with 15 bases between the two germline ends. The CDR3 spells CASSFDSGESGYTF. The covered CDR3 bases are TGTGCCAGCAGCTTTGATTCAGGGGAATCTGGC.

The CDR3 region is CASSLRGVLVNTYTF. The part of the CDR3 DNA that was read is TGTGCCAGCAGCTTGCGGGGGGTCCTCGTAAATACC. The genes are TRBV7-9 and TRBJ1-2; possible D gene TRBD1, 5 bases. The read terminates 3 residues ahead of where the CDR3 ends, so the germline J gene completes it. The CDR3 is 15 residues long. Germline V gene data show CDR1 as SEHNR and CDR2 as FQNEAQ (reference sequence).

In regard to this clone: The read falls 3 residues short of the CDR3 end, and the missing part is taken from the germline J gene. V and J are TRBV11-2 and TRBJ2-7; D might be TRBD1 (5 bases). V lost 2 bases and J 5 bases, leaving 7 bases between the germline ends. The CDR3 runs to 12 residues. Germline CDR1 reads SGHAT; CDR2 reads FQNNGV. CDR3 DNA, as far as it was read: TGTGCCAGCAGCTTAAGGGGCCACGAG. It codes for CASSLRGHE. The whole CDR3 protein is CASSLRGHEQYF.

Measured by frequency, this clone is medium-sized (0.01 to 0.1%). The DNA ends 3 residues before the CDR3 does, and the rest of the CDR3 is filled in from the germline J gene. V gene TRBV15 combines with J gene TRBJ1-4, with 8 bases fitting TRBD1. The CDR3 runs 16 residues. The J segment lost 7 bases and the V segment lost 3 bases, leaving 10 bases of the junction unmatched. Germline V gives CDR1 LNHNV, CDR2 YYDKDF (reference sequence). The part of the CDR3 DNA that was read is TGTGCCACCAGCAGCACACAGGGGGATGGGAGTGAAAAA. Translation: CATSSTQGDGSEK. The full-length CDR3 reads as CATSSTQGDGSEKLFF.

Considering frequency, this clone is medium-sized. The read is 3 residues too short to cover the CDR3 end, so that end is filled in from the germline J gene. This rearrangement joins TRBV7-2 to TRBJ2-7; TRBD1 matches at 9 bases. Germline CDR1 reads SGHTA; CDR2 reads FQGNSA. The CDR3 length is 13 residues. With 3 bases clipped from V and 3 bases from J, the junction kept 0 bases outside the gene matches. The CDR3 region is CASSLTGGYEQYF. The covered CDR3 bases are TGTGCCAGCAGCTTGACAGGGGGCTACGAG. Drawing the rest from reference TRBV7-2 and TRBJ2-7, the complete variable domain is GAGVSQSPSNKVTEKGKDVELRCDPISGHTALYWYRQSLGQGLEFLIYFQGNSAPDKSGLPSDRFSAERTGGSVSTLTIQRTQQEDSAVYLCASSLTGGYEQYFGPGTRLTVT.

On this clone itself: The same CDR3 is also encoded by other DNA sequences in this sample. CDR3 sequence: CASREMAGRGGETAFF. Partial CDR3 DNA: TGTGCCAGCAGGGAAATGGCGGGGAGGGGGGGAGAGACC. V usage is TRBV2 and J usage is TRBJ1-1; a possible D gene is TRBD1 (6 bases). The observed sequence ends 3 residues before the CDR3 terminus, with the missing tail filled in from the germline J gene. The CDR3 is 16 amino acids. Per the germline V gene, CDR1 is SNHLY and CDR2 is FYNNEI. The full variable domain, its missing parts supplied by reference TRBV2 and TRBJ1-1, is EPEVTQTPSHQVTQMGQEVILRCVPISNHLYFYWYRQILGQKVEFLVSFYNNEISEKSEIFDDQFSVERPDGSNFTLKIRSTKLEDSAMYFCASREMAGRGGETAFFGQGTRLTVV.

The CDR3 loop reads CASGWSKRGGDEQYF. The CDR3 DNA, read in part, is TGTGCCAGCGGTTGGTCGAAAAGGGGAGGGGACGAG. V is TRBV7-9 and J is TRBJ2-7; TRBD2 agrees at 7 bases. The CDR3 extends 3 residues past the end of the read, so its final part is completed from the germline J gene. This CDR3 contains 15 residues. Germline V CDR1 and CDR2: SEHNR, FQNEAQ (reference sequence). V dropped 8 bases and J dropped 5; count of bases not matched to a gene: 15.

The CDR3 sequence: CASSRTNSYEQYF. The covered CDR3 bases are TGTGCCAGTAGTAGGACAAACTCCTACGAG. V usage is TRBV19 and J usage is TRBJ2-7; possibly TRBD1 for D (5 bases). Read sequence stops 3 residues before the CDR3 end, and the germline J gene provides the missing end. The CDR3 is 13 amino acids. The V end lost 4 bases, the J end lost 0 bases, and 7 bases lay between the germline ends. Germline values: CDR1 LNHDA, CDR2 SQIVND (reference sequence). The complete variable domain, with remaining parts taken from reference TRBV19 and TRBJ2-7, reads DGGITQSPKYLFRKEGQNVTLSCEQNLNHDAMYWYRQDPGQGLRLIYYSQIVNDFQKGDIAEGYSVSREKKESFPLTVTSAQKNPTAFYLCASSRTNSYEQYFGPGTRLTVT.

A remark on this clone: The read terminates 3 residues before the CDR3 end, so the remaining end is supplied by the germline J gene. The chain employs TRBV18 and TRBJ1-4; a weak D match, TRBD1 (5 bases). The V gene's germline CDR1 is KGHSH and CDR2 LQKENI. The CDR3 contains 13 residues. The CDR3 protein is CASSGAENSPLFF. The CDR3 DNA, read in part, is TGTGCCAGCTCAGGGGCGGAGAATTCACCA. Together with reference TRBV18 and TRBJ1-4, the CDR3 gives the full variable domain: NAGVMQNPRHLVRRRGQEARLRCSPMKGHSHVYWYRQLPEEGLKFMVYLQKENIIDESGMPKERFSAEFPKEGPSILRIQQVVRGDSAAYFCASSGAENSPLFFGSGTQLSVL.

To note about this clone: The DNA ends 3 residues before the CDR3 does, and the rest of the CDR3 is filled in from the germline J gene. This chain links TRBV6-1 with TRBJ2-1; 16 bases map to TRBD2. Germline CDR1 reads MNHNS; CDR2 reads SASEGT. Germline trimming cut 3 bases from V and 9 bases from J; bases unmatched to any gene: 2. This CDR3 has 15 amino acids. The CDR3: CASSEGLAGGLEQFF. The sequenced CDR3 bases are TGTGCCAGCAGTGAGGGACTAGCGGGGGGGCTTGAG.

The CDR3 reads CASSGGQGAELFF. The part of the CDR3 DNA that was read is TGTGCCAGCAGTGGTGGACAGGGCGCAGAA. The chain is built from TRBV2 and TRBJ1-4, with 8 nucleotides matching TRBD1. The CDR3 goes on 3 residues after the read ends, and that part is filled in from the germline J gene. The CDR3 has 13 residues. Germline CDR1 reads SNHLY; CDR2 reads FYNNEI. The whole variable domain, filled in from reference TRBV2 and TRBJ1-4, reads EPEVTQTPSHQVTQMGQEVILRCVPISNHLYFYWYRQILGQKVEFLVSFYNNEISEKSEIFDDQFSVERPDGSNFTLKIRSTKLEDSAMYFCASSGGQGAELFFGSGTQLSVL.

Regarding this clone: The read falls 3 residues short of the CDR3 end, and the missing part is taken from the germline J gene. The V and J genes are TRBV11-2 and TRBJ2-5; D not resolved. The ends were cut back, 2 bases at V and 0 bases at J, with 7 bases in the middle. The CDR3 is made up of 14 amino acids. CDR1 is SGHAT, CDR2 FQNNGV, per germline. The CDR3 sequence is CASSLYSNQETQYF. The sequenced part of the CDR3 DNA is TGTGCCAGCAGCTTATACTCCAACCAAGAGACC.

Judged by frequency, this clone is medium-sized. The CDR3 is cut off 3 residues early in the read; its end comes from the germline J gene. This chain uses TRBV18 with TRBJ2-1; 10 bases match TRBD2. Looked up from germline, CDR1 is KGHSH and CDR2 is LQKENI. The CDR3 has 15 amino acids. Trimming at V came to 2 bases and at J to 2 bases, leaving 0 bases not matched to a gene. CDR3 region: CASSPTSGTYNEQFF. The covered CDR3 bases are TGTGCCAGCTCACCAACTAGCGGGACCTACAATGAG.

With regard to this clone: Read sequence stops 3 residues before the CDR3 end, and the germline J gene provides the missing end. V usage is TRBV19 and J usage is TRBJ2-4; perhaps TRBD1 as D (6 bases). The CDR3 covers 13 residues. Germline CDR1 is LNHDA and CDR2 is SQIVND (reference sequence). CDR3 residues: CASRVQGRDGQYF. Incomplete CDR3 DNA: TGTGCCAGTAGGGTACAGGGACGGGATGGT.